This T cell receptor beta chain comes out of a study of T cell changes during pregnancy in multiple sclerosis. The CDR3 totals 14 residues. Trimming stripped 5 bases from V and 7 bases from J, with 17 bases between. The V gene's germline CDR1 is MNHEY and CDR2 SMNVEV (reference sequence). TCRdb keeps only in-frame clones here, not all; method: immunoSEQ multiplex PCR. This table has 70,000 to 95,000 clones, around 93% appearing once. J is TRBJ1-1 and V is TRBV27; possibly TRBD1 for D (5 bases). The sequence came from a female donor in good health, enrolled as a control in a pregnancy study. This sample comprised peripheral blood, obtained after pregnancy. The DNA for the CDR3 is TGTGCCAGCAGTACCTCACCAGGGCAGGATGAAGCTTTCTTT. Its protein is CASSTSPGQDEAFF.